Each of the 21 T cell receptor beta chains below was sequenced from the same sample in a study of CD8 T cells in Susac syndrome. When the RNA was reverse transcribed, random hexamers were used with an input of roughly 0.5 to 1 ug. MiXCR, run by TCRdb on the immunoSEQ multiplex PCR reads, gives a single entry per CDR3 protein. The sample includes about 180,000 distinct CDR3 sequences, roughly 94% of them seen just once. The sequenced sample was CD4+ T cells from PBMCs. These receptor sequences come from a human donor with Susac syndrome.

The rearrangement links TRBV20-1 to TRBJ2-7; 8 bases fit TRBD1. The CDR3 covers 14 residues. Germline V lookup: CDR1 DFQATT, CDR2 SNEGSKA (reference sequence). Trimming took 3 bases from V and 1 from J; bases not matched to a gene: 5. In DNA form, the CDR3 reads TGCAGTGCTAGTCAGGGGGCGAGGTCCTACGAGCAGTACTTC. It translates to CSASQGARSYEQYF.

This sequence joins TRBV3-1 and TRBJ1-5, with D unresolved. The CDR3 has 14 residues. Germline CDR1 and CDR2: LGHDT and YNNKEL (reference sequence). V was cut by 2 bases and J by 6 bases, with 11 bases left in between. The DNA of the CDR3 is TGTGCCAGCAGCCAATTCATGATAGGTCAGCCCCAGCATTTT. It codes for CASSQFMIGQPQHF.

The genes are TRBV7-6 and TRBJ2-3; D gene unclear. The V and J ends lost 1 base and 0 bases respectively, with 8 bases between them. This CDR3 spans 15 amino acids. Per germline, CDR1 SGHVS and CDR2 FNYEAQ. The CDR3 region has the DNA TGTGCCAGCAGCTTAGTATACACCAGCACAGATACGCAGTATTTT. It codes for CASSLVYTSTDTQYF. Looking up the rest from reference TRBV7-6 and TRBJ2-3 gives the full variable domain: GAGVSQSPRYKVTKRGQDVALRCDPISGHVSLYWYRQALGQGPEFLTYFNYEAQQDKSGLPNDRFSAERPEGSISTLTIQRTEQRDSAMYRCASSLVYTSTDTQYFGPGTRLTVL.

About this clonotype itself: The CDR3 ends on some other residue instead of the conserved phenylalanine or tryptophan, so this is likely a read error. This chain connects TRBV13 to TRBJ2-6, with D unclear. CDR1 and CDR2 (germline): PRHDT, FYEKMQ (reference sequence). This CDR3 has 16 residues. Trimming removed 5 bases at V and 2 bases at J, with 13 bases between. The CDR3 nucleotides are TGTGCCAGCAGCCTCGATAGGGTCCCTGGGGCCAACGTCCTGACTCTC. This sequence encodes CASSLDRVPGANVLTL.

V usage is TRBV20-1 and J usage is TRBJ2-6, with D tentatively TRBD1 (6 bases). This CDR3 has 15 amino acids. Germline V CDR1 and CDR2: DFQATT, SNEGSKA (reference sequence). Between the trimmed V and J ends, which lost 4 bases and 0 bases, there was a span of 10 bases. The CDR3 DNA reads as TGCAGTGCTATGGACAGCTACTCTGGGGCCAACGTCCTGACTTTC. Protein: CSAMDSYSGANVLTF.

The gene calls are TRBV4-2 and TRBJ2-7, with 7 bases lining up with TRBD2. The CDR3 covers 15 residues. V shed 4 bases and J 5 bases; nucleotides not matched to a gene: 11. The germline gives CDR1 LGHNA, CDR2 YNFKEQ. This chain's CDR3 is CASSPRGSGIDEQYF. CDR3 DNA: TGTGCCAGCAGCCCCCGCGGGAGCGGGATCGACGAGCAGTACTTC.

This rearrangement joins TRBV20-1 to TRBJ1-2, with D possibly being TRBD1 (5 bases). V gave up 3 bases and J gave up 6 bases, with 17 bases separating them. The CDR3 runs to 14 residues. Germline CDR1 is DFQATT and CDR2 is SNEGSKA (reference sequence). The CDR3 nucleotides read TGCAGTGCTAGTGATGACAGACCACTGGATGGCTACACCTTC. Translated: CSASDDRPLDGYTF.

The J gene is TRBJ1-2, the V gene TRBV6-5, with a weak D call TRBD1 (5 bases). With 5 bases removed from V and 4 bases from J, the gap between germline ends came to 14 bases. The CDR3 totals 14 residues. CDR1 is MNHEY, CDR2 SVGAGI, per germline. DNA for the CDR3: TGTGCCAGCAGTCCAACAGGAATACTCTATGGCTACACCTTC. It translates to CASSPTGILYGYTF.

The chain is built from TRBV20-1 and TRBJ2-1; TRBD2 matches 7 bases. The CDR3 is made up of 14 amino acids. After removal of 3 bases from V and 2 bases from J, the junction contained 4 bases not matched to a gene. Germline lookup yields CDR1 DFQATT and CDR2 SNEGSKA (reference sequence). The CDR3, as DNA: TGCAGTGCTAGGGGCGGGGGAGCCTACAATGAGCAGTTCTTC. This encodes CSARGGGAYNEQFF.

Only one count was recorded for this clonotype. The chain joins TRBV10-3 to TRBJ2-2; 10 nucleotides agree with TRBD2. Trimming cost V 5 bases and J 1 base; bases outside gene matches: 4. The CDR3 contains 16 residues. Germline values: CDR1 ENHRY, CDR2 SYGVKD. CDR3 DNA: TGTGCCATCAGTCAGCGGGGGGGACAGAACACCGGGGAGCTGTTTTTT. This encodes CAISQRGGQNTGELFF.

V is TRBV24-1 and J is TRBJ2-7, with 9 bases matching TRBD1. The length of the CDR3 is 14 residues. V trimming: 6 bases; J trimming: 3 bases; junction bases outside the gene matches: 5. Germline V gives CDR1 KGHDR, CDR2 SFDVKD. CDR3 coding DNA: TGTGCCACCAGTTCCGGGACAGGGTACTACGAGCAGTACTTC. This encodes CATSSGTGYYEQYF.

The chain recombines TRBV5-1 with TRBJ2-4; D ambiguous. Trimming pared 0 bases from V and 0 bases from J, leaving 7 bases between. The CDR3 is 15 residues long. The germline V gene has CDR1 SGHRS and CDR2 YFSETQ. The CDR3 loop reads CASSLDYPAKNIQYF. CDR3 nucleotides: TGCGCCAGCAGCTTGGACTATCCAGCCAAAAACATTCAGTACTTC.

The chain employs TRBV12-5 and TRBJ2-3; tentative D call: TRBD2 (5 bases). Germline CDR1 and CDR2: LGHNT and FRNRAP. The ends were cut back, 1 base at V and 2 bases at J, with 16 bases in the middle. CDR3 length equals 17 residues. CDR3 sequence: CASGLARLAGVTDTQYF. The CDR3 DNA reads TGTGCTAGTGGTTTGGCCAGGCTAGCTGGTGTCACAGATACGCAGTATTTT.

The CDR3, as DNA: TGTGCCAGCAGCTTGCAACTAGCGGGATACAATGAGCAGTTCTTC. This encodes CASSLQLAGYNEQFF. The V gene is TRBV5-6, the J gene TRBJ2-1, with 10 bases matching TRBD2. Germline V gene sequence: CDR1 SGHDT, CDR2 YYEEEE. Germline trimming cut 1 base from V and 4 bases from J; bases unmatched to any gene: 2. The CDR3 has 15 amino acids.

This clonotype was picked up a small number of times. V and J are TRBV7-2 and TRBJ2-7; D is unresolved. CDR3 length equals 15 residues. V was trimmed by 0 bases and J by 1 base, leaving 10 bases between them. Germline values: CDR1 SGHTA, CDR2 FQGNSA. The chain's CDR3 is CASSLALDASYEQYF. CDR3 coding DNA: TGTGCCAGCAGCTTAGCGCTTGACGCGTCCTACGAGCAGTACTTC.

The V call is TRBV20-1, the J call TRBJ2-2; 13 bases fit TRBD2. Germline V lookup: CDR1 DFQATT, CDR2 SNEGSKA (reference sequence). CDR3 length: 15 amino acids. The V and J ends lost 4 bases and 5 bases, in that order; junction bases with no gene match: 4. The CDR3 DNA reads TGCAGTGCTACTACTAGCGGGAGGGGAACCGGGGAGCTGTTTTTT. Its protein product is CSATTSGRGTGELFF.

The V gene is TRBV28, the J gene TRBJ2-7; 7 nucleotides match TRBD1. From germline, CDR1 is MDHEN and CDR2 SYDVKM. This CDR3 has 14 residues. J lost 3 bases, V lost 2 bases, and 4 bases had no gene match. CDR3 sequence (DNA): TGTGCCAGCAGTTTAGGACAGGAAAACTACGAGCAGTACTTC. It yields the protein CASSLGQENYEQYF. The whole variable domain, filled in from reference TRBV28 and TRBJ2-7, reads DVKVTQSSRYLVKRTGEKVFLECVQDMDHENMFWYRQDPGLGLRLIYFSYDVKMKEKGDIPEGYSVSREKKERFSLILESASTNQTSMYLCASSLGQENYEQYFGPGTRLTVT.

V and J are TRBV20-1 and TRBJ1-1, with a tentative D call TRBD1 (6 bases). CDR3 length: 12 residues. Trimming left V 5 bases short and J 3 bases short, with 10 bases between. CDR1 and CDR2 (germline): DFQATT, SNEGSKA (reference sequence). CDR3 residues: CSAGQLHTEAFF. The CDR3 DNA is TGCAGTGCTGGACAGCTCCACACTGAAGCTTTCTTT.

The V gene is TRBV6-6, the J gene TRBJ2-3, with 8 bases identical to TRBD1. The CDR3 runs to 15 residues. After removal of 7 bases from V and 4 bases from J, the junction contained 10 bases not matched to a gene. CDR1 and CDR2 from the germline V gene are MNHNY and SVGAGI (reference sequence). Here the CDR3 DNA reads TGTGCCAGCACTGACAGGGGTCATCTCCCAGATACGCAGTATTTT. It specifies CASTDRGHLPDTQYF.

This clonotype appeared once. The CDR3 DNA is TGTGCCAGCAGTTCCGGGACCTCCGTCTTGCAGTTCTTC. This sequence encodes CASSSGTSVLQFF. The chain has TRBV12-3 or TRBV12-4 and TRBJ2-1; D is perhaps TRBD1 or TRBD2 (5 bases each). This CDR3 has 13 residues. Trimming left V 4 bases short and J 12 bases short, with 16 bases between.

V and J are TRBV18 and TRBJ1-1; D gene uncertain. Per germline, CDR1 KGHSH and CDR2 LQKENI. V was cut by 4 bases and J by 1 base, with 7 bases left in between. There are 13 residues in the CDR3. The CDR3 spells CASSRPGNTEAFF. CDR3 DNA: TGTGCCAGCTCACGGCCAGGGAACACTGAAGCTTTCTTT.